The text below deals with one TCR beta chain. Its cognate antigen is unknown. This sample is part of a study of spatial heterogeneity in lung cancer. Findings of the study overall: In blood, ubiquitous expanded tumor TCRs appeared more at resection than follow-up.

Documented time point: sample taken at primary tumor resection. Unsorted tumor, nontumor lung tissue or cryopreserved PBMC supplied the whole RNA. TCRdb re-analysed the 5' RACE reads in MiXCR, keeping a single row per CDR3 protein. The sample consists of around 74,000 distinct CDR3 sequences, 13% of them appearing once. CDR1 and CDR2 from the germline V gene are GTSNPN and SVGIG (reference sequence). The CDR3 is 14 amino acids. Trimming took 0 bases from V and 2 from J, leaving 8 bases between them. The specimen comprised PBMCs, sampled at surgery. The receptor comes from a male donor with early-stage non-small cell lung cancer. This chain uses TRBV30 with TRBJ1-5, with D maybe TRBD1 (5 bases). CDR3 in amino acids: CAWSVAGRNQPQHF. CDR3 bases: TGTGCCTGGAGTGTGGCAGGGCGCAATCAGCCCCAGCATTTT.